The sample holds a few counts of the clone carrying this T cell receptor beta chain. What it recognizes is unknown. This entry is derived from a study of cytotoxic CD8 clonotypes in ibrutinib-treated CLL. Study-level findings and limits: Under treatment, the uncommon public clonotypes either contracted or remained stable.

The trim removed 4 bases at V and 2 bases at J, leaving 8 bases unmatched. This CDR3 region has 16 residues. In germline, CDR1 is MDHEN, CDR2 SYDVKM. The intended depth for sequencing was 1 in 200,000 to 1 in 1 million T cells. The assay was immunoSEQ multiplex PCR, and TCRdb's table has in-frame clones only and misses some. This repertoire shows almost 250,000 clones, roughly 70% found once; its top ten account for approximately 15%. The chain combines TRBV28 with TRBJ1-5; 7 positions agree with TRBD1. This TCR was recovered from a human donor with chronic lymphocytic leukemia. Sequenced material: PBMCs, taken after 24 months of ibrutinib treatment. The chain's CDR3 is CASSSLDREGNQPQHF. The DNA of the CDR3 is TGTGCCAGCAGTTCCTTAGACAGGGAGGGCAATCAGCCCCAGCATTTT.